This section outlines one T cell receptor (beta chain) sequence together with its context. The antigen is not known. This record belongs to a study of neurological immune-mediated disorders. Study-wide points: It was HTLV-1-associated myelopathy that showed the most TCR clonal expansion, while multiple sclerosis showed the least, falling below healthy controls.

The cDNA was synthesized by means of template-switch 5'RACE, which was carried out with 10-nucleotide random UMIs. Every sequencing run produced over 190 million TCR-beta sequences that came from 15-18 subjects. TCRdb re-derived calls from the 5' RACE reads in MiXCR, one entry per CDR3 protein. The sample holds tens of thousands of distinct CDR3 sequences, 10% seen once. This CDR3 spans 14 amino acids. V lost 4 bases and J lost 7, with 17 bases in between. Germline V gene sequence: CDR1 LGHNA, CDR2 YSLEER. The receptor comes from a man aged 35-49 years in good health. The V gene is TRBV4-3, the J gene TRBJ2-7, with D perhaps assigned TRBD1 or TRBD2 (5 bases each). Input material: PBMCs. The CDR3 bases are TGCGCCAGCAGCCCGGGGTGGGACGGCGGGGAGCAGTACTTC. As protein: CASSPGWDGGEQYF.